There are a few counts of the clone carrying this TCR beta chain. Trimming stripped 2 bases from V and 8 bases from J, with 9 bases between. This CDR3 region has 12 residues. TCRdb used MiXCR to reprocess the 5' RACE reads, holding one entry per CDR3 protein. The table lists 350,000 to 500,000 distinct CDR3 sequences, 15% to 25% of them singletons. The source of the sample is a study of T-cell memory formation after mild COVID-19. The chain employs TRBV12-3 or TRBV12-4 and TRBJ1-1; no reliable D call. The sample taken for sequencing was PBMCs or a T cell subset sorted from them (not recorded which). The clonotype originates from an adult woman who had mild COVID-19 (a few samples of this study predate the infection). Cell type and time point are not known. CDR3 DNA: TGTGCCAGCAGTTTATCGGCTACAGAAGCTTTCTTT. Its translation is CASSLSATEAFF.